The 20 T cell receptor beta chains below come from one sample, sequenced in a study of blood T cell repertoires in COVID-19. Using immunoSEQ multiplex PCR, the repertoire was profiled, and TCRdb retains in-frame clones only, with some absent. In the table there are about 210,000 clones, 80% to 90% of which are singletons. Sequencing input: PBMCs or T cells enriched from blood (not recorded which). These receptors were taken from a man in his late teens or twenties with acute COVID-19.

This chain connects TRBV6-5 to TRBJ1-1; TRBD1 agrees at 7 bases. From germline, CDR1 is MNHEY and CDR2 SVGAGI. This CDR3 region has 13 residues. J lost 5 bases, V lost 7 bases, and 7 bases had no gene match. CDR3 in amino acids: CASIRQGGTEAFF. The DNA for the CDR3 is TGTGCCAGCATTCGACAGGGTGGAACTGAAGCTTTCTTT.

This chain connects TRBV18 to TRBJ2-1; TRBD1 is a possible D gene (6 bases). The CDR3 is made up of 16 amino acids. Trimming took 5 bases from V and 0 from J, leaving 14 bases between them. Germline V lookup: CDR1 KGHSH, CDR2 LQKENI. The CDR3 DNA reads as TGTGCCAGCTCATTCGGACAGTCGAGCTCCTACAATGAGCAGTTCTTC. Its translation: CASSFGQSSSYNEQFF.

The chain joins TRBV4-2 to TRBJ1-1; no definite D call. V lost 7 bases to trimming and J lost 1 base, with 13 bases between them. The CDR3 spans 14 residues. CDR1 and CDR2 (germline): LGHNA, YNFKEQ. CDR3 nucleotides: TGTGCCAGCACCCCAGGAGCGGAGAACACTGAAGCTTTCTTT. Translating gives CASTPGAENTEAFF.

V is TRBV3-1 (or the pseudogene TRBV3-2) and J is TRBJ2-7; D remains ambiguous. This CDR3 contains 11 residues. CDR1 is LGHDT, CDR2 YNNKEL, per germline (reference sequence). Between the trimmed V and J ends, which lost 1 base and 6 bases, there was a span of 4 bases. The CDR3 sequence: CASSQAGEQYF. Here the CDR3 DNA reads TGTGCCAGCAGCCAAGCAGGCGAGCAGTACTTC.

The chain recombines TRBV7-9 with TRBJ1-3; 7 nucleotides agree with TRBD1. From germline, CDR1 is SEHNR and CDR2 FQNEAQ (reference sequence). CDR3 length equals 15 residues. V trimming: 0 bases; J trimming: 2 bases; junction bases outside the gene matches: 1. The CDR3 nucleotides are TGTGCCAGCAGCTTAGCCACAGGGGCTGGAAACACCATATATTTT. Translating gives CASSLATGAGNTIYF.

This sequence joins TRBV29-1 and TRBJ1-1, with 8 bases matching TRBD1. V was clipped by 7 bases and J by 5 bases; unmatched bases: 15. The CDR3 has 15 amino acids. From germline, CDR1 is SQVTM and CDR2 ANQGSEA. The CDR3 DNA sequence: TGCAGCGCGCTGGACAGGGCCTCCCTGAGTACTGAAGCTTTCTTT. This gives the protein CSALDRASLSTEAFF.

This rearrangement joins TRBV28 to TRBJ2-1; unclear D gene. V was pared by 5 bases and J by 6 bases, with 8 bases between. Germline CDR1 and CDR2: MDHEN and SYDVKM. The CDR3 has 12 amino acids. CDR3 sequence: CASSQVVNEQFF. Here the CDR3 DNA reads TGTGCCAGCAGTCAGGTGGTCAATGAGCAGTTCTTC.

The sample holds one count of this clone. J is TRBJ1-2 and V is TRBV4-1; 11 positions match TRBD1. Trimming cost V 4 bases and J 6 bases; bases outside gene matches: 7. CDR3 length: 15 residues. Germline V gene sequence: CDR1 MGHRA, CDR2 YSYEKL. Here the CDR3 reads CASSPPGTGGHGYTF. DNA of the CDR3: TGCGCCAGCAGCCCCCCCGGGACAGGGGGTCATGGCTACACCTTC.

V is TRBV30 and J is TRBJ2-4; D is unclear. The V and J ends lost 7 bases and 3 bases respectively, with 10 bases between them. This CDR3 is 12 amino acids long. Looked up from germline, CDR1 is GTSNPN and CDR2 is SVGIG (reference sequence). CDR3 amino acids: CASQLDKNIQYF. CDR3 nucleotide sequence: TGTGCCTCCCAATTAGACAAAAACATTCAGTACTTC.

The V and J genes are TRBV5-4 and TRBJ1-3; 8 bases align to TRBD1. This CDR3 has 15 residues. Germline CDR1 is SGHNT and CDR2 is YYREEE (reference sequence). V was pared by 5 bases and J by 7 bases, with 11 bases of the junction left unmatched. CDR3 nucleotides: TGTGCCAGCAGTTTCGAGGACAGGGCGGGTAACACCATATATTTT. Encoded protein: CASSFEDRAGNTIYF.

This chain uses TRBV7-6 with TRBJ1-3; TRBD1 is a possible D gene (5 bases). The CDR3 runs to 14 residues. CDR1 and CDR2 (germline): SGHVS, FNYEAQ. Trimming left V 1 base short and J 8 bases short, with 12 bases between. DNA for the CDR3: TGTGCCAGCAGCTTAGGATCAGGGCAGTACACCATATATTTT. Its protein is CASSLGSGQYTIYF.

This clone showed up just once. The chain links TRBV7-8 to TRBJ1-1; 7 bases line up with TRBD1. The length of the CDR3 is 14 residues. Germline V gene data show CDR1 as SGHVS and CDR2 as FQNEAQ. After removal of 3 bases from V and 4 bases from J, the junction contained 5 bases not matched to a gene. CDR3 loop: CASSLYRGPTEAFF. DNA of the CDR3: TGTGCCAGCAGCTTGTACAGGGGTCCCACTGAAGCTTTCTTT.

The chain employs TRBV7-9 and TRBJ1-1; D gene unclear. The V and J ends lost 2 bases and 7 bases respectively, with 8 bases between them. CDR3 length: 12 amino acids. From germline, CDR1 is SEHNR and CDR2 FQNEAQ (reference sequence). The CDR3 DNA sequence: TGTGCCAGCAGCTTACTGTTAGATGAAGCTTTCTTT. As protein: CASSLLLDEAFF. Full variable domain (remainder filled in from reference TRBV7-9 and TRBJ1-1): DTGVSQNPRHKITKRGQNVTFRCDPISEHNRLYWYRQTLGQGPEFLTYFQNEAQLEKSRLLSDRFSAERPKGSFSTLEIQRTEQGDSAMYLCASSLLLDEAFFGQGTRLTVV.

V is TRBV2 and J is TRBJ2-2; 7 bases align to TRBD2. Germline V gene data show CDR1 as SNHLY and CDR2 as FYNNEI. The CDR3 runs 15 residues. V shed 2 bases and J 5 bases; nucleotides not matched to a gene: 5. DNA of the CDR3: TGTGCCAGCAGTGAAAGTAATAGCGGGACCGGGGAGCTGTTTTTT. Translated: CASSESNSGTGELFF.

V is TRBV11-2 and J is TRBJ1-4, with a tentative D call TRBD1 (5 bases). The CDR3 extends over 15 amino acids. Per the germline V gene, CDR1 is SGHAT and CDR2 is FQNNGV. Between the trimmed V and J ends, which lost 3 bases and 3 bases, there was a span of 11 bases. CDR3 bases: TGTGCCAGCAGCTTCAAGTGGGGGGCTAATGAAAAACTGTTTTTT. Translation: CASSFKWGANEKLFF.

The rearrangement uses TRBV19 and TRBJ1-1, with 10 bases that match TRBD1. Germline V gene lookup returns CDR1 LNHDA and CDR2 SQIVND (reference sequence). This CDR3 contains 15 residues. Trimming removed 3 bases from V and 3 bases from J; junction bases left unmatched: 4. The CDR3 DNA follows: TGTGCCAGTAGTATGGGGACAGGGGCCGACACTGAAGCTTTCTTT. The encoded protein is CASSMGTGADTEAFF. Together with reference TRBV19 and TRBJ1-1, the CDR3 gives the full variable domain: DGGITQSPKYLFRKEGQNVTLSCEQNLNHDAMYWYRQDPGQGLRLIYYSQIVNDFQKGDIAEGYSVSREKKESFPLTVTSAQKNPTAFYLCASSMGTGADTEAFFGQGTRLTVV.

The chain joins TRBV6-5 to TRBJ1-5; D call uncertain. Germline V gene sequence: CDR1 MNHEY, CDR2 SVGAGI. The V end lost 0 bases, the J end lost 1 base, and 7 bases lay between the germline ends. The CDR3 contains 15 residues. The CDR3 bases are TGTGCCAGCAGTTACTCGAGGAACAGCAATCAGCCCCAGCATTTT. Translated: CASSYSRNSNQPQHF.

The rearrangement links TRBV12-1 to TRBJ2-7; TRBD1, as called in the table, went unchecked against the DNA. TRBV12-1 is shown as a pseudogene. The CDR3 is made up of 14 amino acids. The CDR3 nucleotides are TGTGCCAGCAGCGCCCGGACAGGGACATACGAGCAGTACTTC. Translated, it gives CASSARTGTYEQYF.

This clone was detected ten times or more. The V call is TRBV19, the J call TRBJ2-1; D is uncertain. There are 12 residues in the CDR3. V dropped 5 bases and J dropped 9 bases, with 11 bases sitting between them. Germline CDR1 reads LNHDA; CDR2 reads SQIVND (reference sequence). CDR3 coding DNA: TGTGCCAGTAGTCGGAGTTGGCGTGAGCAGTTCTTC. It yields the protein CASSRSWREQFF. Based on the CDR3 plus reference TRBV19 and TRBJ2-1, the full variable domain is DGGITQSPKYLFRKEGQNVTLSCEQNLNHDAMYWYRQDPGQGLRLIYYSQIVNDFQKGDIAEGYSVSREKKESFPLTVTSAQKNPTAFYLCASSRSWREQFFGPGTRLTVL.

Written as DNA, the CDR3 is TGTGCCAGCACCGGAGGGGAGCACCTCCGACGTAGTGGCTACACCTTC. The encoded protein is CASTGGEHLRRSGYTF. V usage is TRBV2 and J usage is TRBJ1-2; possible D gene TRBD1, 5 bases. The CDR3 consists of 16 residues. Trimming removed 7 bases at V and 7 bases at J, with 25 bases between. Looked up from germline, CDR1 is SNHLY and CDR2 is FYNNEI.